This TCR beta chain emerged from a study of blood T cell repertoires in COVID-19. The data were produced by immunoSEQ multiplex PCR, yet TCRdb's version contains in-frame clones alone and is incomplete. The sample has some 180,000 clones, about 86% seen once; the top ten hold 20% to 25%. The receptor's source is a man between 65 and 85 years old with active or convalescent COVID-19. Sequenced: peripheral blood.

The DNA of the CDR3 is TGTGCCAGCAGTTTACTGGGACTAGCGGGGAGTAGCACAGATACGCAGTATTTT. Residues: CASSLLGLAGSSTDTQYF. The chain links TRBV27 to TRBJ2-3, with 13 bases matching TRBD2. Trimming at V came to 2 bases and at J to 0 bases, leaving 5 bases not matched to a gene. CDR3 length equals 18 residues. The germline V gene has CDR1 MNHEY and CDR2 SMNVEV (reference sequence).